This T cell receptor (beta chain) was recovered during a study of T cells in Graves' hyperthyroidism and ophthalmopathy (dated by TCRdb to 2018 to 2020). Looking at the study overall: Peripheral blood samples were taken at the time of initial diagnosis, prior to any treatment. Prospective prediction of ophthalmopathy was tested in an independent validation cohort consisting of 18 hyperthyroidism patients and around 16 patients who later progressed to ophthalmopathy. The paper reports TCR Vbeta CDR3 sequencing of some 140 peripheral blood samples: around 41 ophthalmopathy, approximately 74 hyperthyroidism and around 17 progressor patients. After blood sampling, hyperthyroidism patients were treated with methimazole at a starting dose of 30 mg daily, and ophthalmopathy patients were treated with high-dose intravenous methylprednisolone. In addition, the study compared T-cell repertoires in thyroid tissue and in blood from several Graves' hyperthyroidism patients. TCR V-J signatures able to tell the groups apart were searched for in a discovery cohort of more than 90 patients, of whom around 43 had Graves' ophthalmopathy and roughly 57 had stable Graves' hyperthyroidism. The 100 discovery patients were divided at random into training and test sets in a 7:3 ratio.

Paper-wide results and their limitations: In validation, the model predicted progression to ophthalmopathy a median of about 6.5 months before onset, with roughly 70% sensitivity and 72.22% specificity. In cross-validation, a model built on a 13 V-J signature told ophthalmopathy apart from stable hyperthyroidism with 87.88% sensitivity and approximately 84% specificity, and in testing the same model reached 80%/75%. Most expanded thyroid clonotypes (frequency above 0.001) were also detected in blood, suggesting blood repertoires may reflect thyroid immune responses. No statistical method was used to fix the sample size in advance, and group allocation was not hidden from the investigators.

A distance of 2 bases separates the germline ends of V and J, which lose 2 bases and 1 base respectively. Via the germline V gene, CDR1 is ENHRY and CDR2 SYGVKD. The CDR3 goes from the cysteine to the phenylalanine over 12 residues. The CDR3 DNA has 36 bases and is translated from base 1. Amplification of TCR beta CDR3 regions was carried out from RNA transcripts. The first round of RT-PCR for the TCR CDR3 was performed with the HTBI primer set and the Qiagen OneStep RT-PCR kit. A second multiplex PCR round built the libraries, followed by size selection and purification. Libraries were sequenced paired-end with 100 bp reads on an Illumina HiSeq2000. In the authors' own workflow: SOAPnuke was used to process the raw data, removing reads that contained adapters or uncalled bases, had a mean Phred below 15, or lacked an exact match to the constant primer or identifier. High-quality paired reads were merged using COPE v1.2.5, and each unique nucleotide sequence was defined as a clonotype. MiTCR v1.1 was used to align the clonotypes against IMGT TRBV, TRBD and TRBJ reference segments. The analysis was restricted to V-J combinations with a frequency above 0.0001, which together covered just over 98% of the repertoires. The TCS score was defined as F50 (clonal expansion) divided by E x V (chaos), with BLOSUM62-based TCRdist calculated between CDR3 peptides within each V-J. Welch's t-statistics and random forest reduced roughly 540 V-J features to 13, which were used in a naive Bayes classifier (R e1071). Through fastp at Q25 and MiXCR, TCRdb rebuilt clones from the public reads, retaining in-frame beta chains. Each entry merges the rows of one CDR3 protein and shows their most common DNA and genes. TCRdb, not the authors, supplied the V and J calls. The sample records approximately 620,000 distinct CDR3 sequences, roughly 14% of which are singletons. Clones ranked in the top ten supply 5.8% of the sample.

This clonotype occurred many times. Its target antigen remains unknown. No quality values exist for individual bases; no much larger clone is one base distant. Hyperthyroidism patients were newly diagnosed, had a disease duration of under 2 months, and were aged 18 to 65 years. Exclusion was applied to patients with uncontrolled infections, other autoimmune diseases, pregnancy or lactation. Diagnoses were established on the basis of clinical symptoms, serum thyroxine and TRAb, thyroid ultrasound, and orbital computed tomography. For progressor patients, blood was drawn at the first diagnosis of hyperthyroidism, before any ophthalmopathy symptoms had appeared. PBMCs were separated from roughly 10 ml of fresh peripheral blood using Ficoll-Paque density gradient centrifugation. Patients classed as progressors first received a Graves' hyperthyroidism diagnosis and then went on to develop ophthalmopathy during follow-up. Trizol reagent was used to extract total RNA, and RNA quality was then checked on an Agilent 2100 Bioanalyzer.

The source material was blood. This sequence uses TRBV10-3 and TRBJ1-1, with no confidently assigned D gene. This clonotype was obtained from a young woman with Graves' hyperthyroidism that later progressed to Graves' ophthalmopathy. The CDR3 protein is CAISERNTEAFF. The sequence in DNA is TGTGCCATCAGTGAGAGGAACACTGAAGCTTTCTTT.